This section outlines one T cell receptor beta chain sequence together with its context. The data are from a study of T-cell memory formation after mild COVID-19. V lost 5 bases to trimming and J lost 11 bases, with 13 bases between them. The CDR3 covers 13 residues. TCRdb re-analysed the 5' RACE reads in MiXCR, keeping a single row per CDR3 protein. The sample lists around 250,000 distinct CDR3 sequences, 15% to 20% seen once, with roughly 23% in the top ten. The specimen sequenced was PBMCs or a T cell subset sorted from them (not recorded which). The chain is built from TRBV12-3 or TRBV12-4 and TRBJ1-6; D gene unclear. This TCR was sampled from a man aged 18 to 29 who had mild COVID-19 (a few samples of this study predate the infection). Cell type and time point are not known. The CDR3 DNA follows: TGTGCCAGCAGTAGAAACAGTGATCCACCCCTCCACTTT. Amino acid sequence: CASSRNSDPPLHF.